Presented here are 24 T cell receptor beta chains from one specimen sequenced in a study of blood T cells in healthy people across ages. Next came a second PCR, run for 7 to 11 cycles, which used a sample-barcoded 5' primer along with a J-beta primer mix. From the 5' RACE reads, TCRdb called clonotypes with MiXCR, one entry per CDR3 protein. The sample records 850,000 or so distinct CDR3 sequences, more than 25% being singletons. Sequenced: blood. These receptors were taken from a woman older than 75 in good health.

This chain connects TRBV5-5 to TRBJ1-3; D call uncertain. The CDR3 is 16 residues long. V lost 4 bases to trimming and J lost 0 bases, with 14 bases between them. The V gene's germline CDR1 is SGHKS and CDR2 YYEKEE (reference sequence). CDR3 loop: CASSRIDTNSGNTIYF. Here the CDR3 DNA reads TGTGCCAGCAGCCGAATTGACACGAACTCTGGAAACACCATATATTTT.

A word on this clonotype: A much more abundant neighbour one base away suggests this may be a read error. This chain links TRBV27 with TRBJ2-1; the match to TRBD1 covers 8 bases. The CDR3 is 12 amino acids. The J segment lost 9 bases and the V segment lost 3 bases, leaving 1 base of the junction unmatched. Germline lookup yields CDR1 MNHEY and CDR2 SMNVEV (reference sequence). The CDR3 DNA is TGTGCCAGCAGTTTCAGGGGGCGTGAGCAGTTCTTC. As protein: CASSFRGREQFF.

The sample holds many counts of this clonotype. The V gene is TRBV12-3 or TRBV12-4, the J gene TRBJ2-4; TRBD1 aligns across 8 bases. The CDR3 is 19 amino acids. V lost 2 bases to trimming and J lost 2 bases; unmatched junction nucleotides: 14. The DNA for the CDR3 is TGTGCCAGCAGTTTATTTCAGGGACGACAGGGGCCGTCCAAAAACATTCAGTACTTC. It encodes CASSLFQGRQGPSKNIQYF.

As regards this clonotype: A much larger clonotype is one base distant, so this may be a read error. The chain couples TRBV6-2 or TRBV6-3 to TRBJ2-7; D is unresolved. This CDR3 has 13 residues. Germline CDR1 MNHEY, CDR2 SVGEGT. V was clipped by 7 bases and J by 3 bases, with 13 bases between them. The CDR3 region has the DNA TGTGCCAGCACCCGGAGAGATTACTACGAGCAGTACTTC. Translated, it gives CASTRRDYYEQYF.

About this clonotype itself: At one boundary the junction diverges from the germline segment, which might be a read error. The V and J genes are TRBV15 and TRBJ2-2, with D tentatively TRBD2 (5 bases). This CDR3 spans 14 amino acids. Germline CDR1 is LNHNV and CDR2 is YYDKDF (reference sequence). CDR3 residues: CATRPEANTGERFF. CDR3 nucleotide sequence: TGTGCCACGCGGCCGGAAGCGAACACCGGGGAGCGGTTTTTT.

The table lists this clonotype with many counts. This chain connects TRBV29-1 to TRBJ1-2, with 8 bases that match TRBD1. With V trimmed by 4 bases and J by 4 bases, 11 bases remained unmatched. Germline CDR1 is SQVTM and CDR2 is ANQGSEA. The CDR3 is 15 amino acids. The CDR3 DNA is TGCAGCGTTGTTTATGGGACAGGCGGGGGCTATGGCTACACCTTC. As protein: CSVVYGTGGGYGYTF.

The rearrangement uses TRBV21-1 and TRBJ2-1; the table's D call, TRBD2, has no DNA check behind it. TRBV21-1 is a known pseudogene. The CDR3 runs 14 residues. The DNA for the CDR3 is TGTGCCAGCCTGACGGACTGGATTTACAATGAGCAGTTCTTC. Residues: CASLTDWIYNEQFF.

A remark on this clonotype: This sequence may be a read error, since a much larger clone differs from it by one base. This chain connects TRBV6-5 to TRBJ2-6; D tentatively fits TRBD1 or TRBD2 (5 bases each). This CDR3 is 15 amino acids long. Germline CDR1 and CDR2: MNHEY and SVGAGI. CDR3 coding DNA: TGTGCCAGCAGCTCCAGGGTAACCGGGGCCAACGTCCGGACTTTC. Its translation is CASSSRVTGANVRTF.

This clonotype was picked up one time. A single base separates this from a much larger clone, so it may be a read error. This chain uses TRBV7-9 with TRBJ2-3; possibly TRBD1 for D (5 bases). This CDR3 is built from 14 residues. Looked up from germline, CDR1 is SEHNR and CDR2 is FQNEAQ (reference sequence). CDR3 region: CTSSQRGHTDTQYF. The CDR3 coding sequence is TGTACCAGCAGCCAAAGGGGCCACACAGATACGCAGTATTTT.

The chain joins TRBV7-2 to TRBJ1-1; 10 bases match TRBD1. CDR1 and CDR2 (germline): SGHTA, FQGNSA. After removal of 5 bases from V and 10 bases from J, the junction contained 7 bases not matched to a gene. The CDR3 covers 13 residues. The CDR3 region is CASSQTGGNRAFF. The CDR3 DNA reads TGTGCCAGCAGCCAGACAGGGGGCAATAGAGCTTTCTTT.

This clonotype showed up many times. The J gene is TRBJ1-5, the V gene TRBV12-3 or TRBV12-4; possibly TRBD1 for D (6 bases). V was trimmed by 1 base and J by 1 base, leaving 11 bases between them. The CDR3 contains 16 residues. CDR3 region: CASSLGQAVSNQPQHF. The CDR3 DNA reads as TGTGCCAGCAGTTTAGGACAGGCCGTGAGCAATCAGCCCCAGCATTTT.

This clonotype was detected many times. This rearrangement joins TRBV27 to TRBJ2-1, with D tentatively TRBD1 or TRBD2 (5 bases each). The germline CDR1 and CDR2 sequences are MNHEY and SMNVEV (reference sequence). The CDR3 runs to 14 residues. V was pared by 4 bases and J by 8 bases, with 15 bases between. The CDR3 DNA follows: TGTGCCAGCAGTTCCGGACGGGGCAGGGATGAGCAGTTCTTC. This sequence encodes CASSSGRGRDEQFF.

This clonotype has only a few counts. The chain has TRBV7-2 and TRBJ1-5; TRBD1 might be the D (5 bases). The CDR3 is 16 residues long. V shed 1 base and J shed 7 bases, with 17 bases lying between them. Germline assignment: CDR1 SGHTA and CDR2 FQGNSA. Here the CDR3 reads CASSLGTITSLQPQHF. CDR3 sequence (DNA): TGTGCCAGCAGCTTAGGGACAATAACCAGTTTACAGCCCCAGCATTTT.

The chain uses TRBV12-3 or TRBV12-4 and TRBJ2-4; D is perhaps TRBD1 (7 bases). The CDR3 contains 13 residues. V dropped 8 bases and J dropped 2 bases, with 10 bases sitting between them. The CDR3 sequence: CASAGGSKNIQYF. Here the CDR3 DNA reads TGTGCCAGCGCAGGGGGGTCCAAAAACATTCAGTACTTC.

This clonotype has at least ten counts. The CDR3 protein is CASSHRGQGRNTGELFF. The CDR3 DNA reads as TGCGCCAGCAGCCACCGGGGACAGGGTAGGAACACCGGGGAGCTGTTTTTT. The V call is TRBV4-1, the J call TRBJ2-2; 9 nucleotides agree with TRBD1. The CDR3 is made up of 17 amino acids. Looked up from germline, CDR1 is MGHRA and CDR2 is YSYEKL. V dropped 3 bases and J dropped 1; count of bases not matched to a gene: 6.

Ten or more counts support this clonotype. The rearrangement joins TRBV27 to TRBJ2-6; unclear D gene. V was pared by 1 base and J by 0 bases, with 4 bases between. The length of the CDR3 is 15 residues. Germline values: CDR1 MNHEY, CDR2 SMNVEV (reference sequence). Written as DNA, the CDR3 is TGTGCCAGCAGTTTATTGAGCTCTGGGGCCAACGTCCTGACTTTC. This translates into CASSLLSSGANVLTF. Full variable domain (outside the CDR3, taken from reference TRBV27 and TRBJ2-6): EAQVTQNPRYLITVTGKKLTVTCSQNMNHEYMSWYRQDPGLGLRQIYYSMNVEVTDKGDVPEGYKVSRKEKRNFPLILESPSPNQTSLYFCASSLLSSGANVLTFGAGSRLTVL.

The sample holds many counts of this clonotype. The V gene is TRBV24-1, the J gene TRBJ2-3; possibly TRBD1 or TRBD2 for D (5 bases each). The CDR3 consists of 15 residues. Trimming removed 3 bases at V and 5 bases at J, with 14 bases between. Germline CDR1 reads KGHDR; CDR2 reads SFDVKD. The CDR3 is CATSDPGPIGDTQYF. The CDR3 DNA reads TGTGCCACCAGTGATCCGGGACCCATAGGAGATACGCAGTATTTT.

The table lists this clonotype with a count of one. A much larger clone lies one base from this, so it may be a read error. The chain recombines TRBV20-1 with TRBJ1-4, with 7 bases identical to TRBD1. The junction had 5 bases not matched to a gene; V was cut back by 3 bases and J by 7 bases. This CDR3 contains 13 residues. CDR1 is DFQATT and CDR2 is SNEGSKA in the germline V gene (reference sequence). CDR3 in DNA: TGCAGTGCTAGGAGGGGGCAAGGTGAAAAACTGTTTTTT. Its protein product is CSARRGQGEKLFF.

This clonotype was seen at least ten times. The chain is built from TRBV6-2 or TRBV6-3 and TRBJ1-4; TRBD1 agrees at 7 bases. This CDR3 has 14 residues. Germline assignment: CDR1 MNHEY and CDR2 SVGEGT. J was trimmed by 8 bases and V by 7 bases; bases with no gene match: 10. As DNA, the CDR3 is TGTGCCAGCACCAGGACAGGCAAAGGAGAAAAACTGTTTTTT. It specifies CASTRTGKGEKLFF.

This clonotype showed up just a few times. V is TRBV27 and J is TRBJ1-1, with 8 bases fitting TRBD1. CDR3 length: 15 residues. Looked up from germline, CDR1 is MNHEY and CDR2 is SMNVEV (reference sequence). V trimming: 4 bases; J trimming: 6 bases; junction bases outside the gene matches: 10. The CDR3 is CASSSTLDRAAEAFF. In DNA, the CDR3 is TGTGCCAGCAGTTCGACATTGGACAGGGCCGCTGAAGCTTTCTTT.

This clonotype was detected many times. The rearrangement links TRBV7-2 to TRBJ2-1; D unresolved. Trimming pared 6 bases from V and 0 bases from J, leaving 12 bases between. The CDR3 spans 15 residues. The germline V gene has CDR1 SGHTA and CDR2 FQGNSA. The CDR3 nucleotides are TGTGCCAGCAGACCTGAACCGAGCTCCTACAATGAGCAGTTCTTC. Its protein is CASRPEPSSYNEQFF.

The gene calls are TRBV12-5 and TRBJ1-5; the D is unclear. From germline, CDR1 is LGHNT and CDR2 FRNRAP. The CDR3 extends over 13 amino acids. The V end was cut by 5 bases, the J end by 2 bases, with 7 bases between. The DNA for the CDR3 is TGTGCTAGTGGTAGTGGGGGCAATCAGCCCCAGCATTTT. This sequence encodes CASGSGGNQPQHF. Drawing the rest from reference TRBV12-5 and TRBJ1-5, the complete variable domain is DARVTQTPRHKVTEMGQEVTMRCQPILGHNTVFWYRQTMMQGLELLAYFRNRAPLDDSGMPKDRFSAEMPDATLATLKIQPSEPRDSAVYFCASGSGGNQPQHFGDGTRLSIL.

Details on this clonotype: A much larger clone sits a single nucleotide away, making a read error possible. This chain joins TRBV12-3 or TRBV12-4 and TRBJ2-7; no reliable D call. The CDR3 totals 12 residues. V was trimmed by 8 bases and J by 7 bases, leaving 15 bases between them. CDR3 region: CASSPLRNEQYF. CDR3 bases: TGTGCCAGCTCCCCTCTGCGTAATGAGCAGTACTTC.

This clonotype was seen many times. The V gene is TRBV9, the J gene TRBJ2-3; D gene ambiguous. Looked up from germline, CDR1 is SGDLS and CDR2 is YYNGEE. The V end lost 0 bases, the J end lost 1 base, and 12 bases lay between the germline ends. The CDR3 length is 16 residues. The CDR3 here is CASSVEAGSGTDTQYF. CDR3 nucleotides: TGTGCCAGCAGCGTAGAGGCAGGATCAGGCACAGATACGCAGTATTTT.